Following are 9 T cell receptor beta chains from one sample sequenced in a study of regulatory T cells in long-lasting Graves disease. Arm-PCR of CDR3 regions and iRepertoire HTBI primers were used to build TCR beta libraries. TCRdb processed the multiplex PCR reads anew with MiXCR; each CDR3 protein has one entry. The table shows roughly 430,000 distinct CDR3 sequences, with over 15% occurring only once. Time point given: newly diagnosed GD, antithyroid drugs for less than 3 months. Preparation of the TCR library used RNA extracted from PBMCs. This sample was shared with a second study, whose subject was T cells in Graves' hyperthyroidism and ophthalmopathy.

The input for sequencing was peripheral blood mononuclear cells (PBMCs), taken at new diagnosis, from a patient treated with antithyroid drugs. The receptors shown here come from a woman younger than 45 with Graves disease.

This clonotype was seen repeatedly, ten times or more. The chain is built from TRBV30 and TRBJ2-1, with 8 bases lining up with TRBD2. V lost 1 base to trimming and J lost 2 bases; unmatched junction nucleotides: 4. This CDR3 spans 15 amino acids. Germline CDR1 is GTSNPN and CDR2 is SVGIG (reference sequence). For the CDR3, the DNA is TGTGCCTGGAGTGCGACGACTAGCGCCTACAATGAGCAGTTCTTC. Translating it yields CAWSATTSAYNEQFF.

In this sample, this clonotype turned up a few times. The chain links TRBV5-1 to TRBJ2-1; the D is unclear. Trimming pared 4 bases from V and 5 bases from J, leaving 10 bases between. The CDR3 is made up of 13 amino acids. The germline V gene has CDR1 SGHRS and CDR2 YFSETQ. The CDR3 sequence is CASSPHRDNEQFF. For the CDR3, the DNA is TGCGCCAGCAGCCCGCATCGCGACAATGAGCAGTTCTTC.

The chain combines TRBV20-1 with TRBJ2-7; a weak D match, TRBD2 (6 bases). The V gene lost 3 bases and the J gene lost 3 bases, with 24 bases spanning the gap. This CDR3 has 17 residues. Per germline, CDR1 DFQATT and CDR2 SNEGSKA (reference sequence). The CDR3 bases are TGCAGTGCTAGGTCTGGCGGGACGGGTAAGGCGAACTACGAGCAGTACTTC. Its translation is CSARSGGTGKANYEQYF.

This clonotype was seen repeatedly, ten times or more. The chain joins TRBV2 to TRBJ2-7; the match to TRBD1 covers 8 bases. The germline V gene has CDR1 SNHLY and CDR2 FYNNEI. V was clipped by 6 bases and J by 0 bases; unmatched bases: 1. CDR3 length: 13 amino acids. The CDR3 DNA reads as TGTGCCAGCAGCGGGACAGGCTCCTACGAGCAGTACTTC. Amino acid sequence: CASSGTGSYEQYF.

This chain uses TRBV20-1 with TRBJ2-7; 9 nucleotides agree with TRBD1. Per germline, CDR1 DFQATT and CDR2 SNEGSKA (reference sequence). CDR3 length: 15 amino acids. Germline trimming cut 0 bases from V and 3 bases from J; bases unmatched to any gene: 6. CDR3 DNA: TGCAGTGCTAGAGATTTAAGACAGGGGGACTACGAGCAGTACTTC. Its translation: CSARDLRQGDYEQYF.

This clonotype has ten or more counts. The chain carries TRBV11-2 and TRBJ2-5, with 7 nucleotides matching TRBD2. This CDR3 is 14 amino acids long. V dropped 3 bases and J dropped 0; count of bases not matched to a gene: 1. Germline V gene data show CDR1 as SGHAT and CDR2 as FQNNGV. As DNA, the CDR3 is TGTGCCAGCAGCTTCAGCGGGAACCAAGAGACCCAGTACTTC. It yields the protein CASSFSGNQETQYF. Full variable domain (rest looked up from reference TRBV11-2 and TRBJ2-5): EAGVAQSPRYKIIEKRQSVAFWCNPISGHATLYWYQQILGQGPKLLIQFQNNGVVDDSQLPKDRFSAERLKGVDSTLKIQPAKLEDSAVYLCASSFSGNQETQYFGPGTRLLVL.

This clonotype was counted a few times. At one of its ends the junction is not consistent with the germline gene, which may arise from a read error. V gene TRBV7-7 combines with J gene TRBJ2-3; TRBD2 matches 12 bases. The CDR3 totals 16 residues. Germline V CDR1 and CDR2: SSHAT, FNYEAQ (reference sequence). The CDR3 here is CASSRLAGAGTDTQYF. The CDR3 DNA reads TGTGCTAGCAGCAGACTAGCGGGAGCGGGTACAGATACGCAGTATTTT. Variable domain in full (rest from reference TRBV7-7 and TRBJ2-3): GAGVSQSPRYKVTKRGQDVTLRCDPISSHATLYWYQQALGQGPEFLTYFNYEAQPDKSGLPSDRFSAERPEGSISTLTIQRTEQRDSAMYRCASSRLAGAGTDTQYFGPGTRLTVL.

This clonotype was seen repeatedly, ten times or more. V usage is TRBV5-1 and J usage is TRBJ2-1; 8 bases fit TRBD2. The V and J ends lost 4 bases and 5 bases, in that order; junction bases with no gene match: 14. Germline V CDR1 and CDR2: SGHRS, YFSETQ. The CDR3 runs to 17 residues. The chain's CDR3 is CASSGLIAGMSNNEQFF. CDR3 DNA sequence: TGCGCCAGCAGCGGACTAATAGCGGGAATGAGTAACAATGAGCAGTTCTTC.

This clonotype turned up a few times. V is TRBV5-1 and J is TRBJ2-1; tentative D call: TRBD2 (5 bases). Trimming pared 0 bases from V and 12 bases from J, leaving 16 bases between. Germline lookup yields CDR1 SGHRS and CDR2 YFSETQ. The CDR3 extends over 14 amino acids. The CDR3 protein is CASSLAGVPDRQFF. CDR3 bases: TGCGCCAGCAGCTTGGCCGGGGTGCCGGATCGGCAGTTCTTC.